This entry concerns a single T cell receptor beta chain. Only in-frame clones appear in the TCRdb table, and some are missing; sequencing was by immunoSEQ multiplex PCR. The sample includes about 490,000 clones, around 85% of them seen just once. The CDR3 is 12 amino acids. The V and J ends lost 2 bases and 12 bases respectively, with 14 bases between them. CDR1 is MNHNY, CDR2 SVGAGI, per germline (reference sequence). This entry comes from a study of shared clonotypes between healthy human individuals. The specimen was PBMCs. This rearrangement joins TRBV6-6 to TRBJ2-7, with a weak D call TRBD2 (6 bases). This clonotype originated in a woman aged 40 to 50 in good health. Some clones in this sample may be carry-over from other donors' samples. CDR3 residues: CASSYETRRPYF. The CDR3 DNA reads TGTGCCAGCAGTTACGAGACTAGGCGTCCGTACTTC.